This T cell receptor beta chain emerged from a study of blood T cell repertoires in COVID-19. Study-wide context: In each case, the material was cDNA or gDNA derived from T cells, B-cell-depleted T cells, or PBMCs.

Germline V CDR1 and CDR2: MNHNS, SASEGT. The CDR3 sequence is 16 residues long. V lost 3 bases, J lost 0 bases, and 11 bases lay in between. Allocation to cohorts depended on clinical history reported by the participants. The authors' processing: Amplification of reference gene primers provided the estimated nucleated cell counts. The data were produced by immunoSEQ multiplex PCR, yet TCRdb's version contains in-frame clones alone and is incomplete. V and J calls and clone size are given by that table; D and trimming were obtained from the DNA. This sample has approximately 380,000 clones, with approximately 90% found just once.

This sequence originates from a woman aged 40 to 50 who had been exposed to COVID-19. Sequenced input: PBMCs or T cells enriched from blood (not recorded which). The chain couples TRBV6-1 to TRBJ2-2; D is undetermined. The CDR3 here is CASSEVQSSNTGELFF. The CDR3 nucleotides are TGTGCCAGCAGTGAGGTCCAGTCGTCGAACACCGGGGAGCTGTTTTTT.